The 26 T cell receptor beta chains reported below all come from one sample, sequenced in a study of identical twins. MiXCR was run by TCRdb on the 5' RACE reads, yielding one entry per CDR3 protein. Among hundreds of thousands of distinct CDR3 sequences, about 20% were seen once, and the ten largest hold 4.3%. These data were also reused for a study on T cells expressing NK-cell markers.

Sequenced sample: PBMCs. The receptors shown here come from a woman in her late teens or twenties in good health.

The chain combines TRBV6-5 with TRBJ2-3, with TRBD2 as a possible D gene (5 bases). The CDR3 covers 14 residues. Germline lookup yields CDR1 MNHEY and CDR2 SVGAGI. V lost 2 bases and J 3 bases, leaving 9 bases between the germline ends. In nucleotides, the CDR3 is TGTGCCAGCAGTTACCGGCTAGCTACAGATACGCAGTATTTT. Translation gives CASSYRLATDTQYF.

This clonotype was recorded a few times. V and J are TRBV2 and TRBJ2-3; possible D gene TRBD2, 5 bases. The CDR3 contains 17 residues. Between the trimmed V and J ends, which lost 8 bases and 4 bases, there was a span of 25 bases. CDR1 is SNHLY, CDR2 FYNNEI, per germline. In nucleotides, the CDR3 is TGTGCCAGCGGCGGGCGGAACGGAGCGGTTAGGGCAGATACGCAGTATTTT. Its translation: CASGGRNGAVRADTQYF.

The table lists this clonotype with a few counts. The V gene is TRBV12-3 or TRBV12-4, the J gene TRBJ2-1, with TRBD2 identical over 8 bases. V lost 3 bases to trimming and J lost 4 bases; unmatched junction nucleotides: 5. The length of the CDR3 is 15 residues. The CDR3 loop reads CASSFSLAVYNEQFF. For the CDR3, the DNA is TGTGCCAGCAGTTTCTCACTAGCGGTTTACAATGAGCAGTTCTTC.

CDR3 residues: CASSSPRGNEQFF. The DNA for the CDR3 is TGTGCCAGCAGTTCCCCTCGGGGCAATGAGCAGTTCTTC. V gene TRBV27 combines with J gene TRBJ2-1; D may be TRBD2 (5 bases). V dropped 4 bases and J dropped 6 bases, with 10 bases sitting between them. Germline V gene data show CDR1 as MNHEY and CDR2 as SMNVEV (reference sequence). The CDR3 has 13 residues.

The J gene is TRBJ2-7, the V gene TRBV6-2 or TRBV6-3; 7 bases are a match to TRBD1. The CDR3 contains 13 residues. Trimming removed 6 bases from V and 2 bases from J; junction bases left unmatched: 4. The germline CDR1 and CDR2 sequences are MNHEY and SVGEGT. The CDR3: CASSRTGAYEQYF. The CDR3 nucleotides are TGTGCCAGCAGCCGTACAGGGGCCTACGAGCAGTACTTC.

This clonotype was detected a few times. The rearrangement links TRBV7-3 to TRBJ1-1; perhaps TRBD1 as D (5 bases). CDR1 SGHTA and CDR2 FQGTGA come from the germline V gene. This CDR3 region has 17 residues. The ends were cut back, 1 base at V and 5 bases at J, with 20 bases in the middle. The CDR3 DNA reads as TGTGCCAGCAGCTTAAGCCTCGACCGGCGGGGCCGGACTGAAGCTTTCTTT. Protein: CASSLSLDRRGRTEAFF.

This clonotype was seen a few times. This chain joins TRBV7-9 and TRBJ2-1, with 12 bases fitting TRBD2. The CDR3 has 17 residues. The V and J ends lost 5 bases and 4 bases, in that order; junction bases with no gene match: 9. Germline CDR1 SEHNR, CDR2 FQNEAQ (reference sequence). CDR3: CASSPRPSGGDYNEQFF. The CDR3 nucleotides are TGTGCCAGCAGCCCAAGGCCTAGCGGGGGGGATTACAATGAGCAGTTCTTC. Full variable domain (remainder filled in from reference TRBV7-9 and TRBJ2-1): DTGVSQNPRHKITKRGQNVTFRCDPISEHNRLYWYRQTLGQGPEFLTYFQNEAQLEKSRLLSDRFSAERPKGSFSTLEIQRTEQGDSAMYLCASSPRPSGGDYNEQFFGPGTRLTVL.

The rearrangement uses TRBV7-8 and TRBJ1-2, with a possible D match to TRBD1 (6 bases). Germline lookup yields CDR1 SGHVS and CDR2 FQNEAQ. Deletions cut 0 bases from V and 6 bases from J, with 14 bases between. The CDR3 totals 15 residues. CDR3 in amino acids: CASSLAGGERHGYTF. CDR3 sequence (DNA): TGTGCCAGCAGCTTAGCCGGGGGCGAGCGGCATGGCTACACCTTC.

This clonotype was counted only a few times. The chain recombines TRBV6-5 with TRBJ2-5, with TRBD2 matching 11 bases. V lost 4 bases to trimming and J lost 1 base; unmatched junction nucleotides: 2. CDR1 is MNHEY, CDR2 SVGAGI, per germline. The CDR3 spans 15 residues. The CDR3 DNA is TGTGCCAGCAGTTCTAGCGGGGGGTCCCAAGAGACCCAGTACTTC. Translating gives CASSSSGGSQETQYF.

This clonotype was picked up many times. This chain links TRBV4-2 with TRBJ2-7; 7 bases match TRBD2. J gave up 4 bases and V 5 bases, and 8 bases lay outside the gene matches. Germline V gives CDR1 LGHNA, CDR2 YNFKEQ. The CDR3 loop spans 14 amino acids. CDR3 DNA sequence: TGTGCCAGCAGCTCGCCTCGCGGGGGTTACGAGCAGTACTTC. Translating gives CASSSPRGGYEQYF.

The V call is TRBV10-3, the J call TRBJ2-1; D is uncertain. V lost 10 bases and J 8 bases, leaving 12 bases between the germline ends. Germline values: CDR1 ENHRY, CDR2 SYGVKD. The CDR3 consists of 11 residues. The CDR3 loop reads CATGIGDEQFF. The CDR3 DNA sequence: TGTGCCACCGGTATTGGGGATGAGCAGTTCTTC.

In its sample, this clonotype was seen a few times. The CDR3 coding sequence is TGTGCCAGCAGCTCTGAGGGGACGGGGGTCACCGGGGAGCTGTTTTTT. It encodes CASSSEGTGVTGELFF. The rearrangement uses TRBV13 and TRBJ2-2, with a tentative D call TRBD2 (6 bases). V dropped 4 bases and J dropped 4 bases, with 16 bases sitting between them. The CDR3 length is 16 residues. The germline V gene has CDR1 PRHDT and CDR2 FYEKMQ (reference sequence).

Only a few counts were recorded for this clonotype. The rearrangement uses TRBV5-6 and TRBJ2-2; the match to TRBD1 covers 7 bases. The length of the CDR3 is 17 residues. Germline loops: CDR1 SGHDT, CDR2 YYEEEE. Trimming removed 5 bases from V and 1 base from J; junction bases left unmatched: 11. CDR3: CASRRLDRHENTGELFF. The DNA of the CDR3 is TGTGCCAGCAGGAGATTGGACAGGCACGAGAACACCGGGGAGCTGTTTTTT.

At least ten counts were recorded for this clonotype. The gene calls are TRBV20-1 and TRBJ2-3, with D tentatively TRBD1 (6 bases). Trimming left V 3 bases short and J 2 bases short, with 15 bases between. The germline gives CDR1 DFQATT, CDR2 SNEGSKA (reference sequence). The CDR3 is 15 amino acids. For the CDR3, the DNA is TGCAGTGCTAGTGGGGGCTCGGGCATCACAGATACGCAGTATTTT. This gives the protein CSASGGSGITDTQYF.

This clonotype has only a few counts. The chain couples TRBV7-9 to TRBJ2-3; perhaps D is TRBD1 or TRBD2 (6 bases each). In germline, CDR1 is SEHNR, CDR2 FQNEAQ (reference sequence). This CDR3 region has 11 residues. Trimming took 8 bases from V and 6 from J, leaving 9 bases between them. DNA for the CDR3: TGTGCCAGCCTAGGGGGGGATACGCAGTATTTT. Translated: CASLGGDTQYF. Drawing the rest from reference TRBV7-9 and TRBJ2-3, the complete variable domain is DTGVSQNPRHKITKRGQNVTFRCDPISEHNRLYWYRQTLGQGPEFLTYFQNEAQLEKSRLLSDRFSAERPKGSFSTLEIQRTEQGDSAMYLCASLGGDTQYFGPGTRLTVL.

The rearrangement links TRBV20-1 to TRBJ2-5, with TRBD1 matching 9 bases. Trimming removed 0 bases from V and 4 bases from J; junction bases left unmatched: 6. CDR3 size: 15 residues. Looked up from germline, CDR1 is DFQATT and CDR2 is SNEGSKA (reference sequence). CDR3 nucleotide sequence: TGCAGTGCTAGAGACTCGGACAGGGGAGGAGAGACCCAGTACTTC. Its protein product is CSARDSDRGGETQYF.

The V call is TRBV11-3, the J call TRBJ2-5; D remains unclear. The CDR3 spans 14 residues. The germline V gene has CDR1 SGHNT and CDR2 YENEEA. Trimming shortened V by 5 bases and J by 2 bases, and 12 bases separated the two germline ends. Here the CDR3 reads CASSPFSAQETQYF. CDR3 in DNA: TGTGCCAGCAGCCCCTTTTCAGCACAAGAGACCCAGTACTTC.

J is TRBJ2-3 and V is TRBV12-3 or TRBV12-4, with 7 bases that match TRBD1. V dropped 11 bases and J dropped 3; count of bases not matched to a gene: 14. The CDR3 extends over 15 amino acids. The DNA for the CDR3 is TGTGCCGAGAACAGGGGTTTGGCGGTTACAGATACGCAGTATTTT. The encoded protein is CAENRGLAVTDTQYF.

This clonotype turned up a few times. The V and J genes are TRBV7-2 and TRBJ2-3; D unclear. There are 14 residues in the CDR3. Germline V lookup: CDR1 SGHTA, CDR2 FQGNSA. V lost 2 bases and J 1 base, leaving 7 bases between the germline ends. The CDR3 DNA is TGTGCCAGCAGCTTATACGGACGCACAGATACGCAGTATTTT. Translation gives CASSLYGRTDTQYF.

This clonotype turned up a few times. This chain joins TRBV7-8 and TRBJ2-5; the D gene is possibly TRBD2 (6 bases). Germline assignment: CDR1 SGHVS and CDR2 FQNEAQ. CDR3 length: 12 amino acids. Trimming cost V 5 bases and J 3 bases, with 7 bases left between them. As DNA, the CDR3 is TGTGCCAGCAGCGGACTAAAAGAGACCCAGTACTTC. Translating gives CASSGLKETQYF.

This clonotype was detected only a few times. This sequence joins TRBV12-3 or TRBV12-4 and TRBJ2-3, with D uncertain. Trimming took 4 bases from V and 11 from J, leaving 10 bases between them. The CDR3 is made up of 11 amino acids. DNA for the CDR3: TGTGCCAGCAGTTCGCTAAACGTGCAGTATTTT. Translating gives CASSSLNVQYF.

This clonotype was seen once. V is TRBV4-2 and J is TRBJ1-6; TRBD1 agrees at 8 bases. CDR3 length equals 16 residues. The germline CDR1 and CDR2 sequences are LGHNA and YNFKEQ. V lost 5 bases, J lost 10 bases, and 13 bases stayed unmatched. The CDR3 is CASSRDRGVVGSPLHF. The CDR3 DNA follows: TGTGCCAGCAGCAGAGACAGGGGAGTCGTCGGATCACCCCTCCACTTT.

The gene calls are TRBV6-1 and TRBJ2-1; D gene ambiguous. Per the germline V gene, CDR1 is MNHNS and CDR2 is SASEGT. This CDR3 has 14 amino acids. Trimming took off 6 bases at V and 6 bases at J, with 15 bases between the two ends. The DNA for the CDR3 is TGTGCCAGCAGGAAGGCAGGACCTCCCAATGAGCAGTTCTTC. This translates into CASRKAGPPNEQFF.

This clonotype showed up just a few times. The chain is built from TRBV12-3 or TRBV12-4 and TRBJ1-5, with a possible D match to TRBD1 (5 bases). The CDR3 is made up of 14 amino acids. V lost 7 bases, J lost 4 bases, and 14 bases lay in between. CDR3 sequence: CASKLGRVNQPQHF. The CDR3 nucleotides read TGTGCCAGCAAACTTGGCAGGGTTAATCAGCCCCAGCATTTT.

This chain uses TRBV20-1 with TRBJ2-6, with D hard to call. Germline V gene data show CDR1 as DFQATT and CDR2 as SNEGSKA (reference sequence). The V end lost 5 bases, the J end lost 2 bases, and 19 bases lay between the germline ends. This CDR3 contains 17 residues. The CDR3 coding sequence is TGCAGTGCTTTAAGTCTCAGAGAAGGTGCTGGGGCCAACGTCCTGACTTTC. As protein: CSALSLREGAGANVLTF.

The table lists this clonotype with a few counts. The chain couples TRBV6-1 to TRBJ2-1; weak D call: TRBD2 (6 bases). Trimming stripped 4 bases from V and 6 bases from J, with 13 bases between. CDR1 is MNHNS, CDR2 SASEGT, per germline. CDR3 length: 14 residues. The CDR3 bases are TGTGCCAGCAGTGCTACCGGGACTGTCAATGAGCAGTTCTTC. This sequence encodes CASSATGTVNEQFF.